Listed below are T cell receptor beta chains from one sample, sequenced in a study of blood T cell repertoires in COVID-19. Sequencing was performed with immunoSEQ multiplex PCR; in TCRdb, only in-frame clones are kept and a portion is missing. The profile shows 200,000 or so clones, about 82% of them singletons. The sample taken for sequencing was peripheral blood. These receptors came from a man aged 60-69 years with COVID-19, enrolled during active disease. Both conserved end residues are part of each CDR3. The order of the fields is clone size, J gene, V gene, D gene, CDR3 protein, CDR3 DNA. A D gene is named only where the DNA matches it firmly. Clone size is not always given. Where it is, it says once, few, many or a class for expanded clones.

abundance: few; j_gene: TRBJ1-1; v_gene: TRBV5-1; d_gene: NA; CDR3aa: CASSLWQAGSTEAFF; CDR3nt: TGCGCCAGCAGCTTGTGGCAGGCAGGTAGCACTGAAGCTTTCTTT
abundance: NA; j_gene: TRBJ2-7; v_gene: TRBV7-6; d_gene: TRBD1; CDR3aa: CASSLESRDRGAYEQYF; CDR3nt: TGTGCCAGCAGCTTAGAGAGTCGGGACAGGGGTGCCTACGAGCAGTACTTC
abundance: few; j_gene: TRBJ1-2; v_gene: TRBV13; d_gene: NA; CDR3aa: CASSPRGGPGVNGYTF; CDR3nt: TGTGCCAGCAGCCCCCGAGGAGGCCCGGGGGTGAATGGCTACACCTTC
abundance: NA; j_gene: TRBJ2-2; v_gene: TRBV7-6; d_gene: NA; CDR3aa: CASSLGTSGISGELFF; CDR3nt: TGTGCCAGCAGCTTAGGAACCTCGGGGATTTCCGGGGAGCTGTTTTTT
abundance: few; j_gene: TRBJ1-1; v_gene: TRBV11-2; d_gene: NA; CDR3aa: CASSQNRITEAFF; CDR3nt: TGTGCCAGCAGCCAAAACAGAATCACTGAAGCTTTCTTT
abundance: NA; j_gene: TRBJ2-1; v_gene: TRBV7-9; d_gene: NA; CDR3aa: CASSSGVSANEQFF; CDR3nt: TGTGCCAGCAGCTCAGGGGTTTCGGCCAATGAGCAGTTCTTC
abundance: NA; j_gene: TRBJ1-1; v_gene: TRBV29-1; d_gene: NA; CDR3aa: CSVDPDTEAFF; CDR3nt: TGCAGCGTTGACCCGGACACTGAAGCTTTCTTT
abundance: NA; j_gene: TRBJ2-3; v_gene: TRBV19; d_gene: NA; CDR3aa: CASSVHPDTQYF; CDR3nt: TGTGCCAGTAGTGTCCATCCAGATACGCAGTATTTT
abundance: NA; j_gene: TRBJ1-6; v_gene: TRBV9; d_gene: TRBD1; CDR3aa: CASSTARQGGSPLHF; CDR3nt: TGTGCCAGCAGCACGGCGCGACAGGGAGGCTCACCCCTCCACTTT
abundance: NA; j_gene: TRBJ1-1; v_gene: TRBV30; d_gene: NA; CDR3aa: CAWSVRSGRGNTEAFF; CDR3nt: TGTGCCTGGAGTGTAAGGTCCGGGAGAGGGAACACTGAAGCTTTCTTT
abundance: NA; j_gene: TRBJ1-2; v_gene: TRBV11-2; d_gene: NA; CDR3aa: CASSLSRRGRGYTF; CDR3nt: TGTGCCAGCAGCTTAAGCAGGAGGGGACGTGGCTACACCTTC
abundance: NA; j_gene: TRBJ1-6; v_gene: TRBV6-5; d_gene: TRBD1; CDR3aa: CAMGQGFFNSPLHF; CDR3nt: TGTGCCATGGGACAGGGTTTTTTTAATTCACCCCTCCACTTT
abundance: NA; j_gene: TRBJ1-1; v_gene: TRBV2; d_gene: TRBD1; CDR3aa: CASRGDSLNTEAFF; CDR3nt: TGTGCCAGCAGAGGGGACAGCTTGAACACTGAAGCTTTCTTT
abundance: NA; j_gene: TRBJ2-1; v_gene: TRBV7-2; d_gene: TRBD1; CDR3aa: CASSLSGTGIHEQFF; CDR3nt: TGTGCCAGCAGCTTATCTGGGACAGGGATCCATGAGCAGTTCTTC
abundance: NA; j_gene: TRBJ2-4; v_gene: TRBV18; d_gene: TRBD1; CDR3aa: CASSLSGQGIVVAKNIQYF; CDR3nt: TGTGCCAGCTCACTGTCGGGACAGGGGATCGTGGTGGCCAAAAACATTCAGTACTTC
abundance: once; j_gene: TRBJ1-1; v_gene: TRBV5-1; d_gene: NA; CDR3aa: CASGEGTLNTEAFF; CDR3nt: TGCGCCAGCGGGGAGGGGACACTAAACACTGAAGCTTTCTTT
abundance: once; j_gene: TRBJ1-1; v_gene: TRBV14; d_gene: NA; CDR3aa: CASSLYRAGNTEAFF; CDR3nt: TGTGCCAGCAGCCTCTACAGGGCCGGGAACACTGAAGCTTTCTTT
abundance: NA; j_gene: TRBJ2-7; v_gene: TRBV5-1; d_gene: TRBD1; CDR3aa: CASSLRQGDPYEQYF; CDR3nt: TGCGCCAGCAGCTTGCGGCAGGGGGATCCCTACGAGCAGTACTTC
abundance: NA; j_gene: TRBJ1-3; v_gene: TRBV28; d_gene: NA; CDR3aa: CASGVGGSGNTIYF; CDR3nt: TGTGCCAGCGGTGTAGGGGGCTCTGGAAACACCATATATTTT
abundance: NA; j_gene: TRBJ1-2; v_gene: TRBV3-1/TRBV3-2; d_gene: TRBD1; CDR3aa: CASSQSTGAGRNGYTF; CDR3nt: TGTGCCAGCAGCCAATCCACAGGGGCCGGAAGGAATGGCTACACCTTC
abundance: NA; j_gene: TRBJ1-2; v_gene: TRBV27; d_gene: NA; CDR3aa: CASSFSADNFYGYTF; CDR3nt: TGTGCCAGCAGTTTTTCGGCGGACAACTTCTATGGCTACACCTTC
abundance: few; j_gene: TRBJ1-2; v_gene: TRBV18; d_gene: TRBD1; CDR3aa: CASSPEQGAYYGYTF; CDR3nt: TGTGCCAGCTCACCCGAACAGGGGGCTTACTATGGCTACACCTTC
abundance: NA; j_gene: TRBJ1-1; v_gene: TRBV3-1/TRBV3-2; d_gene: NA; CDR3aa: CASSQVGAMAFF; CDR3nt: TGTGCCAGCAGCCAAGTGGGGGCGATGGCTTTCTTT
abundance: NA; j_gene: TRBJ1-2; v_gene: TRBV10-3; d_gene: TRBD1; CDR3aa: CAISEEGGIGYTF; CDR3nt: TGTGCCATCAGTGAAGAAGGGGGCATCGGCTACACCTTC
abundance: NA; j_gene: TRBJ2-7; v_gene: TRBV3-1/TRBV3-2; d_gene: TRBD2; CDR3aa: CASSPVGAGGIYEQYF; CDR3nt: TGTGCCAGCAGCCCCGTGGGGGCGGGAGGGATCTACGAGCAGTACTTC
abundance: once; j_gene: TRBJ1-5; v_gene: TRBV28; d_gene: NA; CDR3aa: CASSLAQVDNQPQHF; CDR3nt: TGTGCCAGCAGTTTAGCTCAGGTTGATAATCAGCCCCAGCATTTT
abundance: NA; j_gene: TRBJ2-2; v_gene: TRBV9; d_gene: TRBD1; CDR3aa: CASSGKGQGFTGELFF; CDR3nt: TGTGCCAGCAGCGGAAAGGGACAGGGATTCACCGGGGAGCTGTTTTTT
abundance: NA; j_gene: TRBJ1-4; v_gene: TRBV28; d_gene: NA; CDR3aa: CASSLGGTSNEKLFF; CDR3nt: TGTGCCAGCAGTTTGGGAGGGACATCTAATGAAAAACTGTTTTTT
abundance: NA; j_gene: TRBJ1-6; v_gene: TRBV11-2; d_gene: TRBD1; CDR3aa: CASSVDRGNSPLHF; CDR3nt: TGTGCCAGCAGTGTTGACAGGGGCAATTCACCCCTCCACTTT
abundance: NA; j_gene: TRBJ1-5; v_gene: TRBV5-1; d_gene: TRBD1; CDR3aa: CASSPGQGNQPQHF; CDR3nt: TGCGCCAGCAGCCCGGGACAGGGCAATCAGCCCCAGCATTTT
abundance: once; j_gene: TRBJ2-5; v_gene: TRBV5-1; d_gene: NA; CDR3aa: CASSEYLTERNIRETQYF; CDR3nt: TGCGCCAGCAGCGAATATCTCACGGAGCGGAACATCAGGGAGACCCAGTACTTC
abundance: NA; j_gene: TRBJ1-3; v_gene: TRBV4-2; d_gene: NA; CDR3aa: CASSQENTQGLGNTIYF; CDR3nt: TGTGCCAGCAGCCAAGAAAACACTCAGGGACTGGGAAACACCATATATTTT
abundance: NA; j_gene: TRBJ1-1; v_gene: TRBV30; d_gene: NA; CDR3aa: CAWINWNTEAFF; CDR3nt: TGTGCCTGGATAAATTGGAACACTGAAGCTTTCTTT
abundance: once; j_gene: TRBJ2-5; v_gene: TRBV10-3; d_gene: NA; CDR3aa: CAISEAGSQETQYF; CDR3nt: TGTGCCATCAGTGAAGCCGGGAGTCAGGAGACCCAGTACTTC
abundance: NA; j_gene: TRBJ1-1; v_gene: TRBV18; d_gene: NA; CDR3aa: CASSGRGNTEAFF; CDR3nt: TGTGCCAGCTCAGGGCGGGGGAACACTGAAGCTTTCTTT
abundance: NA; j_gene: TRBJ1-2; v_gene: TRBV5-6; d_gene: NA; CDR3aa: CASSLSGGLRSGYTF; CDR3nt: TGTGCCAGCAGCCTGTCCGGCGGCCTTCGGAGTGGCTACACCTTC
abundance: NA; j_gene: TRBJ2-1; v_gene: TRBV4-3; d_gene: NA; CDR3aa: CASSQDYSTGNEQFF; CDR3nt: TGCGCCAGCAGCCAAGATTACTCAACAGGCAATGAGCAGTTCTTC
abundance: NA; j_gene: TRBJ1-5; v_gene: TRBV2; d_gene: NA; CDR3aa: CASSLQGRVQPQHF; CDR3nt: TGTGCCAGCAGCTTACAGGGTAGGGTTCAGCCCCAGCATTTT
abundance: NA; j_gene: TRBJ1-5; v_gene: TRBV6-4; d_gene: NA; CDR3aa: CAITREYDQPQHF; CDR3nt: TGTGCCATTACCAGGGAATATGATCAGCCCCAGCATTTT
abundance: NA; j_gene: TRBJ1-4; v_gene: TRBV7-2; d_gene: NA; CDR3aa: CASSLGGQNEKLFF; CDR3nt: TGTGCCAGCAGCTTAGGGGGACAAAATGAAAAACTGTTTTTT
abundance: NA; j_gene: TRBJ2-3; v_gene: TRBV30; d_gene: TRBD2; CDR3aa: CAWVTGLAATDTQYF; CDR3nt: TGTGCCTGGGTTACGGGACTAGCGGCCACAGATACGCAGTATTTT
abundance: NA; j_gene: TRBJ1-2; v_gene: TRBV28; d_gene: NA; CDR3aa: CASSSRSRVHGYTF; CDR3nt: TGTGCCAGCAGTAGCAGATCCAGGGTTCATGGCTACACCTTC
abundance: NA; j_gene: TRBJ2-1; v_gene: TRBV4-3; d_gene: NA; CDR3aa: CASSQDLQGHYNEQFF; CDR3nt: TGCGCCAGCAGCCAAGATCTTCAGGGACACTACAATGAGCAGTTCTTC
abundance: NA; j_gene: TRBJ1-1; v_gene: TRBV5-1; d_gene: NA; CDR3aa: CASSPTSGAASTEAFF; CDR3nt: TGCGCCAGCAGCCCCACCTCAGGGGCGGCTAGCACTGAAGCTTTCTTT
abundance: NA; j_gene: TRBJ1-5; v_gene: TRBV10-3; d_gene: NA; CDR3aa: CAISAREGDHQPQHF; CDR3nt: TGTGCCATCAGTGCCCGGGAAGGAGACCATCAGCCCCAGCATTTT
abundance: NA; j_gene: TRBJ1-2; v_gene: TRBV6-1; d_gene: TRBD1; CDR3aa: CASSEVRTGGPTVYGYTF; CDR3nt: TGTGCCAGCAGTGAAGTTAGGACAGGGGGCCCTACCGTCTATGGCTACACCTTC
abundance: NA; j_gene: TRBJ2-3; v_gene: TRBV3-1/TRBV3-2; d_gene: TRBD1; CDR3aa: CASSQLGITGDTQYF; CDR3nt: TGTGCCAGCAGCCAGTTAGGGATTACAGGGGACACGCAGTATTTT
abundance: once; j_gene: TRBJ2-2; v_gene: TRBV5-1; d_gene: NA; CDR3aa: CASTLQGSGTGELFF; CDR3nt: TGCGCCAGCACTCTACAGGGTTCGGGCACCGGGGAGCTGTTTTTT
abundance: NA; j_gene: TRBJ2-5; v_gene: TRBV19; d_gene: TRBD2; CDR3aa: CASSIVLAGGGETQYF; CDR3nt: TGTGCCAGTAGTATAGTACTAGCGGGAGGAGGTGAGACCCAGTACTTC
abundance: NA; j_gene: TRBJ2-5; v_gene: TRBV20-1; d_gene: NA; CDR3aa: CSASVGSAAQGETQYF; CDR3nt: TGCAGTGCTAGTGTTGGGTCGGCAGCCCAGGGAGAGACCCAGTACTTC
abundance: NA; j_gene: TRBJ2-4; v_gene: TRBV4-2; d_gene: NA; CDR3aa: CASSQELGREAKNIQYF; CDR3nt: TGTGCCAGCAGCCAAGAACTGGGGCGCGAAGCCAAAAACATTCAGTACTTC
abundance: NA; j_gene: TRBJ2-5; v_gene: TRBV5-1; d_gene: NA; CDR3aa: CASSSMTGGEETQYF; CDR3nt: TGCGCCAGCAGCTCGATGACAGGAGGAGAAGAGACCCAGTACTTC
abundance: once; j_gene: TRBJ1-5; v_gene: TRBV5-8; d_gene: NA; CDR3aa: CASSLDWRSNQPQHF; CDR3nt: TGTGCCAGCAGCTTGGACTGGCGGAGCAATCAGCCCCAGCATTTT